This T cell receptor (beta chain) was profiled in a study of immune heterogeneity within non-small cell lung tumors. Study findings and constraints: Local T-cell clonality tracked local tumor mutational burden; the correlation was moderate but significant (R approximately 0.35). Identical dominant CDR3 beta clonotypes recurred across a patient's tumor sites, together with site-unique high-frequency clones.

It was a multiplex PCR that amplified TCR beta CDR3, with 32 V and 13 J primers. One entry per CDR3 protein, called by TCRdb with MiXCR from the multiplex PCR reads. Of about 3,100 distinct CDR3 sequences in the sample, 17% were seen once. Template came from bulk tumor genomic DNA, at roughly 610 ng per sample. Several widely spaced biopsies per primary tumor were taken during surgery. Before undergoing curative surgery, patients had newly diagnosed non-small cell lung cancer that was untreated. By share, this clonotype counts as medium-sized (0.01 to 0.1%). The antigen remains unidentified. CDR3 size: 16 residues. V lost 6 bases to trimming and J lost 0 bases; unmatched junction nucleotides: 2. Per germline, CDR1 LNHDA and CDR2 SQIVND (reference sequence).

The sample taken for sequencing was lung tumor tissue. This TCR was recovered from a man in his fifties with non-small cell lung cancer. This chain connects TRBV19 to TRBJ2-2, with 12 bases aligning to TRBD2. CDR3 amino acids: CASRGLAGTNTGELFF. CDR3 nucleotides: TGTGCCAGTAGGGGACTAGCGGGTACGAACACCGGGGAGCTGTTTTTT. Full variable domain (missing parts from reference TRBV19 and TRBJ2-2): DGGITQSPKYLFRKEGQNVTLSCEQNLNHDAMYWYRQDPGQGLRLIYYSQIVNDFQKGDIAEGYSVSREKKESFPLTVTSAQKNPTAFYLCASRGLAGTNTGELFFGEGSRLTVL.